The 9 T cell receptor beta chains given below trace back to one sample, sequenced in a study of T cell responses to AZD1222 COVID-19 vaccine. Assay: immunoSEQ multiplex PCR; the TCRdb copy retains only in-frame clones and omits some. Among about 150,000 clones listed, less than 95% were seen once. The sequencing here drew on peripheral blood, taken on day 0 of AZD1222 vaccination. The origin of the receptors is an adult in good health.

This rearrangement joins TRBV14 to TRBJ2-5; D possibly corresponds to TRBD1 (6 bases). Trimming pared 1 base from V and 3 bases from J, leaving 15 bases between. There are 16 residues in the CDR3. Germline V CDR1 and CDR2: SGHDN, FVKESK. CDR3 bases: TGTGCCAGCAGCCAAGGGACAGCCTTAGGGGAAGAGACCCAGTACTTC. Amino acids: CASSQGTALGEETQYF. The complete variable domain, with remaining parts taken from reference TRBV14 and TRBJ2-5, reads EAGVTQFPSHSVIEKGQTVTLRCDPISGHDNLYWYRRVMGKEIKFLLHFVKESKQDESGMPNNRFLAERTGGTYSTLKVQPAELEDSGVYFCASSQGTALGEETQYFGPGTRLLVL.

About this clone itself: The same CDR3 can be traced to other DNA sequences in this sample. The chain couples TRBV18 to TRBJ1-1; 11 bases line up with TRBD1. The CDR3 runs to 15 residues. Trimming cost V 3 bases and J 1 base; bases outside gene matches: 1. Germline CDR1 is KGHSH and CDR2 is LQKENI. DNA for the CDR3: TGTGCCAGCTCACCGGGACAGGGGGGGAACACTGAAGCTTTCTTT. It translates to CASSPGQGGNTEAFF.

CDR3 coding DNA: TGTGCCAGCTCCGACCACGCAGGGAACACTGAAGCTTTCTTT. It is translated as CASSDHAGNTEAFF. The gene calls are TRBV18 and TRBJ1-1; D not certain. There are 14 residues in the CDR3. With 6 bases removed from V and 1 base from J, the gap between germline ends came to 12 bases. Per germline, CDR1 KGHSH and CDR2 LQKENI.

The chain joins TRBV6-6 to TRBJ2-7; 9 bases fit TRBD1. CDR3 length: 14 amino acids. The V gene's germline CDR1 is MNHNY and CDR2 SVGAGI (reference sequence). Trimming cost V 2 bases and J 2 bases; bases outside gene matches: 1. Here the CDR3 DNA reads TGTGCCAGCAGTTACGGGACAGGGACCTACGAGCAGTACTTC. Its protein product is CASSYGTGTYEQYF.

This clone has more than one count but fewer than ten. The CDR3 region is CASIGRSSSNEKLFF. As DNA, the CDR3 is TGTGCCAGCATTGGACGATCCTCTTCTAATGAAAAACTGTTTTTT. This sequence joins TRBV6-6 and TRBJ1-4; no firm D call. The V end lost 7 bases, the J end lost 3 bases, and 15 bases lay between the germline ends. In germline, CDR1 is MNHNY, CDR2 SVGAGI (reference sequence). The CDR3 has 15 residues.

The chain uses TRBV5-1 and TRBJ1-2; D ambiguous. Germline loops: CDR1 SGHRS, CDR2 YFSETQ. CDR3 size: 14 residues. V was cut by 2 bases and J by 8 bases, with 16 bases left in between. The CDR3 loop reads CASSFDGSNFGYTF. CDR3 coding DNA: TGCGCCAGCAGCTTTGACGGATCTAACTTCGGCTACACCTTC.

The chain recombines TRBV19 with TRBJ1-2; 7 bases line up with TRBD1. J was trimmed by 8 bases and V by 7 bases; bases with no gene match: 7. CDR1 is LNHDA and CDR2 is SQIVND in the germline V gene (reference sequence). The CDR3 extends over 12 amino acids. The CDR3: CASTLTGRGYTF. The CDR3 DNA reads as TGTGCCAGTACCTTGACAGGGAGAGGCTACACCTTC.

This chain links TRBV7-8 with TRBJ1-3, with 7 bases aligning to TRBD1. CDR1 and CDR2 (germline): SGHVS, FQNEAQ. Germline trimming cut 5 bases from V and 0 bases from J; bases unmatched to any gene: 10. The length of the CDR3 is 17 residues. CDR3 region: CASSRRTRDSSGNTIYF. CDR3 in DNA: TGTGCCAGCAGCCGCCGAACCCGGGACAGCTCTGGAAACACCATATATTTT.

The CDR3 sequence: CASNPSGGRVPSTDTQYF. CDR3 bases: TGTGCCAGCAACCCTAGCGGGGGGCGCGTACCAAGCACAGATACGCAGTATTTT. The rearrangement uses TRBV5-4 and TRBJ2-3, with 11 bases matching TRBD2. Germline V gene sequence: CDR1 SGHNT, CDR2 YYREEE (reference sequence). Unmatched junction bases numbered 12, after V lost 6 bases and J lost 0 bases. This CDR3 spans 18 amino acids.